This T cell receptor beta chain was identified in a study of early T cells in non-severe SARS-CoV-2 infection. Study-level information: The chains were unpaired, and the sequenced material was bulk RNA from unsorted whole blood.

This clonotype was found many times. V was pared by 0 bases and J by 4 bases, with 3 bases of the junction left unmatched. Germline loops: CDR1 SGHKS, CDR2 YYEKEE (reference sequence). This CDR3 is 15 amino acids long. Individual cDNA molecules carried attached unique molecular identifiers. In TCRdb, the 5' RACE reads were re-called with MiXCR into one record per CDR3 protein. The table lists approximately 49,000 distinct CDR3 sequences, about 10% of them singletons. The clonotype originates from an adult who was a healthcare worker with PCR-confirmed SARS-CoV-2 infection or an uninfected control (not recorded which). The sequenced sample consisted of whole blood. The chain uses TRBV5-5 and TRBJ2-4; 8 bases align to TRBD1. CDR3 in amino acids: CASSLEGTGKNIQYF. The CDR3 DNA is TGTGCCAGCAGCTTGGAGGGGACAGGTAAAAACATTCAGTACTTC.